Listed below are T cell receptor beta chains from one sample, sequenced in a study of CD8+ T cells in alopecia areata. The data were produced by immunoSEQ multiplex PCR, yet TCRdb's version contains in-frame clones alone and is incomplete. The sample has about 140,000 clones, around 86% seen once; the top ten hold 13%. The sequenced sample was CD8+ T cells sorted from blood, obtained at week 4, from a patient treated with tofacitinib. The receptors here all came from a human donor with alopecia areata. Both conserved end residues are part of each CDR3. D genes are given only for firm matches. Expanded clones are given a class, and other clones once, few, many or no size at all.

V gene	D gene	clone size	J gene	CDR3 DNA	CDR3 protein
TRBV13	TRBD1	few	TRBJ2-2	TGTGCCAGCAGCGAACACTCGACAGGGGGTCATCGGGCCGGGGAGCTGTTTTTT	CASSEHSTGGHRAGELFF
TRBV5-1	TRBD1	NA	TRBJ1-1	TGCGCCAGCAGGGAAGGCAGGGGGCCTTTGGAGGCTTTCTTT	CASREGRGPLEAFF
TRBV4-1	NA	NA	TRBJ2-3	TGCGCCAGCAGCCAACCCCCCGGGTCTTACACAGATACGCAGTATTTT	CASSQPPGSYTDTQYF
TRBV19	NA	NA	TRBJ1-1	TGTGCCAGTAGTGCCCGGGCAGGGAGGAACACTGAAGCTTTCTTT	CASSARAGRNTEAFF
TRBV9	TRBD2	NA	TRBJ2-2	TGTGCCAGCAGCGTAGAGGGCGGGGGGACCGGGGAGCTGTTTTTT	CASSVEGGGTGELFF
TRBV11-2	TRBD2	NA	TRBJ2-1	TGTGCCAGCAGCTTCTTAGCGGGAGTTGGCAATGAGCAGTTCTTC	CASSFLAGVGNEQFF
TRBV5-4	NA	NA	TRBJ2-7	TGTGCCAGCAGGGATGGGAGTGCGTACGAGCAGTACTTC	CASRDGSAYEQYF
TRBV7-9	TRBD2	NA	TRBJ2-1	TGTGCCAGCGGGAGGGTGAGGGGACCGTACAATGAGCAGTTCTTC	CASGRVRGPYNEQFF
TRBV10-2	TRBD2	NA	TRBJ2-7	TGCGCCAGCAGCGACGGACTAGCGGGAGTGGGAGAGCAGTACTTC	CASSDGLAGVGEQYF
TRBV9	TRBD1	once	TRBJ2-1	TGTGCCAGCAGCCCCCGGACAGGGGCCGGGGATGAGCAGTTCTTC	CASSPRTGAGDEQFF
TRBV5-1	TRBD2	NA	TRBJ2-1	TGCGCCAGCAGCCATGGGACTAGCGGGACTCCCTACAATGAGCAGTTCTTC	CASSHGTSGTPYNEQFF
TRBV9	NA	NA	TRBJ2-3	TGTGCCAGCAGCGTAGAGTCTTTAGCTGATGCAGATACGCAGTATTTT	CASSVESLADADTQYF
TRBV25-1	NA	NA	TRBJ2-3	TGTGCCAGCAGTGAAGGTCAAGGGGTGGGTACGCAGTATTTT	CASSEGQGVGTQYF
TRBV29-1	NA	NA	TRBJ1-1	TGCAGCGTTGCCGAGCTAGGGGGTGGGGTTTTGGCTGAAGCTTTCTTT	CSVAELGGGVLAEAFF
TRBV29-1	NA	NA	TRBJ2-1	TGCAGCGTGGCGCCCGGGGCCCAATACGAGCAGTTCTTC	CSVAPGAQYEQFF
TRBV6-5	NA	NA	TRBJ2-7	TGTGCCAGCAGTTTTACCTTTCCACAGGTAACCTACGAGCAGTACTTC	CASSFTFPQVTYEQYF
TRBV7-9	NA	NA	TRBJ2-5	TGTGCCAGCAGCTTAGAAGCACAAGAGACCCAGTACTTC	CASSLEAQETQYF
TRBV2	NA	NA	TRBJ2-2	TGTGCCAGCAAGGTCGGGGAGCTGTTTTTT	CASKVGELFF